The present entry profiles one TCR beta chain with its context. Its antigen remains undetermined. No base quality values were provided; no much bigger clone lies one nucleotide off. The immunoSEQ Assay was used to sequence TCR beta CDR3 regions from DNA. Per the original workflow: T cell density was computed as TCR beta template counts normalized to usable DNA estimated by amplifying housekeeping genes. Richness was estimated using the preseqR package, with extrapolation to 400,000 templates for PBMC samples and to 120,000 templates for tissue samples. Clonality was defined by subtracting Pielou's evenness from one. Tissue-enriched TCRs were identified through differential abundance testing performed on productive amino-acid clonotypes, with a minimum total count of 5 and an alpha of 0.1. Repertoire overlap between compartments was quantified with the Jaccard Index and Morisita Overlap Index. GLIPH grouped TCR beta CDR3s together with public tetramer-defined viral CDR3s, and a viral motif had to include at least three viral sequences and also show V-gene enrichment. TCRdb took over this immuneACCESS table, retaining in-frame rearrangements with V and J assigned. Such tables are incomplete; in checked studies, under half of the missing clones stem from an unresolved V gene, and the remainder is unexplained. Clone size and V and J calls were adopted from that table, with D and trimming inferred from the DNA. This sample comprises about 590 clones, 20% to 25% of them detected only once. In total, the top ten clones hold approximately 25% of the sample.

This sample was included in a study of T cells in localized non-small cell lung cancer (TCRdb year 2020). A note on the overall study: The study analyzed T cell repertoires of 200 to 300 early-stage NSCLC patients, comparing tumors and uninvolved tumor-adjacent lungs. The cohort consisted of 200 to 300 treatment-naive NSCLC patients whose localized lung tumors had been resected. NSCLC patients had a mean age of approximately 66 years, and fewer than 150 were male and around 110 female. The full study reports these points: A median of roughly 50 of the top 100 tumor clones turned up in the paired uninvolved adjacent lung, and around 27 of those clones also ranked among the top 100 of that same adjacent lung. Because multi-region tumor sequencing was not done, intratumor heterogeneity could not be ruled out. Uninvolved tumor-adjacent lung showed the highest T cell clonality, higher than tumor, which suggests more focused antigenic responses in the uninvolved tumor-adjacent lung. Longer overall survival was associated with higher blood T cell density, whereas shorter survival was associated with higher adjacent-lung clonality. Since the design was exploratory, TCR variables were selected using unadjusted p-values with no false-discovery rate correction.

At diagnosis, peripheral blood, uninvolved tumor-adjacent lung and tumor were collected and stored as a combination of fresh-frozen and FFPE material. Trimming removed 6 bases from V and 5 bases from J, leaving 19 bases between the germline ends. The CDR3 numbers 15 residues from cysteine through phenylalanine. Just the 45-base CDR3 DNA is kept, in frame starting at base 1. The sequence joins TRBV23-1 to TRBJ1-1; TRBD1 could be the D gene, as 5 bases match. TRBV23-1 is placed among ORFs of uncertain function. This TCR was recovered from an older male donor with stage II lung adenocarcinoma. Sample: lung tumor tissue, taken before any cancer treatment. The CDR3 here reads CASSQDPAGGTEAFF. The base sequence is TGCGCCAGCAGCCAAGATCCCGCGGGGGGGACTGAAGCTTTCTTT.